The source of this T cell receptor (beta chain) is a study of T-cell memory formation after mild COVID-19. Whole-study results and caveats: Mainly CM and EM harbored the contracting CD4+ clones; mainly EMRA harbored the CD8+ ones.

There are many counts of this clonotype. The antigen remains unidentified. TCRdb redid the calling of the 5' RACE reads with MiXCR, one entry per CDR3 protein. The data show fewer than 70,000 distinct CDR3 sequences, 9.5% seen once. The CDR3 is 15 amino acids. V shed 4 bases, J shed 2 bases, and the junction held 5 bases outside the gene matches. From germline, CDR1 is LGHNA and CDR2 YSLEER. Material: PBMCs or a T cell subset sorted from them (not recorded which). The chain recombines TRBV4-3 with TRBJ2-3; 8 bases map to TRBD2. The clonotype comes from a man between 18 and 29 years old who had mild COVID-19 (a few samples of this study predate the infection). Cell type and time point are not known. The CDR3 is CASSPVSGDTDTQYF. DNA of the CDR3: TGCGCCAGCAGCCCGGTTAGCGGGGACACAGATACGCAGTATTTT.